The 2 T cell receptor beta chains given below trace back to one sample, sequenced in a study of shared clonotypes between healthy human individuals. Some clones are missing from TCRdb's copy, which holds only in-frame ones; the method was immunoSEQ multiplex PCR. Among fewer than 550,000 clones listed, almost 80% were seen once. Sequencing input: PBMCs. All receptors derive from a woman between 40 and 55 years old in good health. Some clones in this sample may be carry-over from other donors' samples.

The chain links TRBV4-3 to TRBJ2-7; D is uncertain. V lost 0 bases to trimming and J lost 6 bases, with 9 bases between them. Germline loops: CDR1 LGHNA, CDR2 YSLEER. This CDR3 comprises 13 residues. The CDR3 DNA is TGCGCCAGCAGCCAAGACATGAGCGTCGAGCAGTACTTC. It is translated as CASSQDMSVEQYF.

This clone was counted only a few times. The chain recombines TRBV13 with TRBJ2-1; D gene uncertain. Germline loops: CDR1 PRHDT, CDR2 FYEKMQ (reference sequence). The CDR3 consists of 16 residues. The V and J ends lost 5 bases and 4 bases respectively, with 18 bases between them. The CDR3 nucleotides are TGTGCCAGCAGCCTCGAGGTGGGGTCCGTGTACAATGAGCAGTTCTTC. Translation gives CASSLEVGSVYNEQFF.